A selection of T cell receptor beta chains follows, all from one sample in a study of T cell repertoires in cytomegalovirus infection. TCRdb processed the reads anew with MiXCR; each CDR3 protein has one entry. The table has just under 500,000 distinct CDR3 sequences, around a third seen once; the top ten hold about a sixth. Antigens for these TCRs are unknown. The sequenced sample was cultured PBMCs, obtained from culture after CMV antigen stimulation. These receptors came from a human donor in good health (CMV status not recorded). Some clones in this sample may be carry-over from other donors' samples. Both conserved end residues are trimmed from each CDR3. Fields, in order: V gene, J gene, CDR3 protein.

V: TRBV10-3
J: TRBJ2-1
CDR3: AISDQTSGRAYEQF

V: TRBV12-3/TRBV12-4
J: TRBJ2-1
CDR3: ASSFRDNYNEQF

V: TRBV28
J: TRBJ1-5
CDR3: ASSLVSGGRTYSNQPQH

V: TRBV12-3/TRBV12-4
J: TRBJ1-5
CDR3: ASSQHKGHGNQPQH

V: TRBV20-1
J: TRBJ2-1
CDR3: SPRGRGSYNEQF

V: TRBV6-5
J: TRBJ2-2
CDR3: ASSYGGLLNTGELF

V: TRBV7-2
J: TRBJ1-5
CDR3: ASSLDKPNGQPQH

V: TRBV7-8
J: TRBJ1-4
CDR3: ASSSHGGLDEKLF

V: TRBV10-3
J: TRBJ2-3
CDR3: AISSSTRGGDTQY

V: TRBV11-1
J: TRBJ2-1
CDR3: ASSFTGGDEQF

V: TRBV7-2
J: TRBJ1-5
CDR3: ASSFAPASNQPQH

V: TRBV5-4
J: TRBJ2-3
CDR3: ASTTPGGGTDTQY

V: TRBV20-1
J: TRBJ2-3
CDR3: SAPKTSPDTQY

V: TRBV7-2
J: TRBJ2-1
CDR3: ASSRYGGPNEQF

V: TRBV7-2
J: TRBJ2-5
CDR3: ASSIEWETQY

V: TRBV7-2
J: TRBJ2-5
CDR3: ASSLNPPSGRESQY

V: TRBV28
J: TRBJ2-7
CDR3: ASSSAGTGDGYEQY

V: TRBV27
J: TRBJ2-1
CDR3: ASSRLAVVYNEQF

V: TRBV7-2
J: TRBJ2-1
CDR3: ASSRGTSGNEQF

V: TRBV7-2
J: TRBJ2-4
CDR3: ASSLEGRRVFSGRPKNIQY

V: TRBV6-2/TRBV6-3
J: TRBJ1-1
CDR3: ASSYHWEDTEAF

V: TRBV5-1
J: TRBJ2-5
CDR3: ASSRPSGREKETQY

V: TRBV7-2
J: TRBJ2-1
CDR3: ASSSGQGARNEQF

V: TRBV7-3
J: TRBJ2-1
CDR3: ASTKSGTQDNEQF

V: TRBV11-2
J: TRBJ2-2
CDR3: ASRTVTGELF

V: TRBV7-2
J: TRBJ2-1
CDR3: ASRGAGTGFFEQF

V: TRBV7-2
J: TRBJ1-2
CDR3: ASSLFGGAGYGYT

V: TRBV19
J: TRBJ1-4
CDR3: ASSIYLTRRWEKLF

V: TRBV11-2
J: TRBJ1-2
CDR3: ASSSDILNYGYT

V: TRBV6-2/TRBV6-3
J: TRBJ2-1
CDR3: ASSYLVPGGLYNEQF

V: TRBV19
J: TRBJ1-2
CDR3: ASSIKSDRGYGYT

V: TRBV6-2/TRBV6-3
J: TRBJ2-3
CDR3: ASSYLFGADTQY

V: TRBV7-2
J: TRBJ2-1
CDR3: ASSSRAGEQF

V: TRBV19
J: TRBJ2-1
CDR3: ASSSLGLADNEQF

V: TRBV7-2
J: TRBJ2-3
CDR3: ASSLDRLLTDTQY

V: TRBV24-1
J: TRBJ2-3
CDR3: ATSARDTSRDTQY

V: TRBV25-1
J: TRBJ1-4
CDR3: ASSEGQGRNEKLF

V: TRBV7-6
J: TRBJ1-1
CDR3: ASSEIWGTEAF

V: TRBV6-2/TRBV6-3
J: TRBJ1-1
CDR3: ASSGLSMNTEAF

V: TRBV11-2
J: TRBJ2-5
CDR3: ASSSIPGTGQETQY

V: TRBV20-1
J: TRBJ1-4
CDR3: SAAGFPKGLF